The rows below give T cell receptor beta chains drawn from one sample of a study of T cell responses to AZD1222 COVID-19 vaccine. The repertoire was sequenced with immunoSEQ multiplex PCR; TCRdb's copy has only in-frame clones and lacks some. The repertoire holds some 200,000 clones, around nine tenths seen once, with less than 4% in the top ten. The sample in question was peripheral blood, obtained 28 days after the second dose of the MenACWY control vaccine. These receptors originate from an adult who received the MenACWY meningococcal vaccine as a control. CDR3s include the opening cysteine and the closing phenylalanine or tryptophan. Fields, in order: clone size, V gene, J gene, D gene, CDR3 DNA, CDR3 protein. A D gene is named only where the DNA matches it firmly. The size field is filled for only some rows; it gives once, few, many or a size class.

size: NA
V: TRBV7-2
J: TRBJ1-3
D: NA
DNA: TGTGCCAGCAGGCATTGGGGGAGCAGCAACTCTGGAAACACCATATATTTT
CDR3: CASRHWGSSNSGNTIYF

size: NA
V: TRBV30
J: TRBJ1-2
D: NA
DNA: TGTGCCTGGAGTTCCCGGACAGACTCCTATGGCTACACCTTC
CDR3: CAWSSRTDSYGYTF

size: NA
V: TRBV19
J: TRBJ2-3
D: TRBD1
DNA: TGTGCCAGTAGTACCCATCGGACAGGGGGACGGACAGATACGCAGTATTTT
CDR3: CASSTHRTGGRTDTQYF

size: NA
V: TRBV18
J: TRBJ2-7
D: NA
DNA: TGTGCCAGCTCACGGGACCGCTCCTACGAGCAGTACTTC
CDR3: CASSRDRSYEQYF

size: NA
V: TRBV6-2/TRBV6-3
J: TRBJ1-5
D: NA
DNA: TGTGCCAGCAGTACCGGGTTTCGAGGTCAGCCCCAGCATTTT
CDR3: CASSTGFRGQPQHF

size: few
V: TRBV2
J: TRBJ2-7
D: NA
DNA: TGTGCCAGCAGTGAAGAGGGAGCGGGCTACGAGCAGTACTTC
CDR3: CASSEEGAGYEQYF

size: few
V: TRBV14
J: TRBJ1-1
D: TRBD1
DNA: TGTGCCAGCAGCTCAGGAACAGGGGGTATCGGAGCTTTCTTT
CDR3: CASSSGTGGIGAFF

size: NA
V: TRBV7-9
J: TRBJ2-3
D: TRBD1
DNA: TGTGCCAGCAGCTTAGTACAGGGGGCTTTCACAGATACGCAGTATTTT
CDR3: CASSLVQGAFTDTQYF

size: NA
V: TRBV10-2
J: TRBJ1-5
D: NA
DNA: TGCGCCAGCAGTCGAGGAGTAAACAATCAGCCCCAGCATTTT
CDR3: CASSRGVNNQPQHF

size: NA
V: TRBV19
J: TRBJ1-2
D: NA
DNA: TGTGCCAGTAGTATCCCAGGACAAGGAGGCTACACCTTC
CDR3: CASSIPGQGGYTF

size: NA
V: TRBV7-9
J: TRBJ1-1
D: TRBD1
DNA: TGTGCCAGCAGCTTAACAGGGGCTAACACTGAAGCTTTCTTT
CDR3: CASSLTGANTEAFF

size: NA
V: TRBV12-3/TRBV12-4
J: TRBJ1-2
D: TRBD1
DNA: TGTGCCAGCAGTCCGGGGACAGCCTATGGCTACACCTTC
CDR3: CASSPGTAYGYTF

size: NA
V: TRBV7-6
J: TRBJ1-2
D: NA
DNA: TGTGCCAGCAGCAACGAAACAGGTCTCCCTAACTATGGCTACACCTTC
CDR3: CASSNETGLPNYGYTF

size: NA
V: TRBV6-2/TRBV6-3
J: TRBJ2-7
D: NA
DNA: TGTGCCAGCAGTTACCCGGGACGGTCCGAGCAGTACTTC
CDR3: CASSYPGRSEQYF

size: NA
V: TRBV9
J: TRBJ1-1
D: NA
DNA: TGTGCCAGCAGCGTCGGAACCCGGGGAGCTGAAGCTTTCTTT
CDR3: CASSVGTRGAEAFF

size: NA
V: TRBV18
J: TRBJ1-6
D: TRBD1
DNA: TGTGCCAGCTCAGCCGCTTCAGGGGGGGATAATTCACCCCTCCACTTT
CDR3: CASSAASGGDNSPLHF

size: NA
V: TRBV7-8
J: TRBJ1-5
D: NA
DNA: TGTGCCAGCAGCTTACTGGACTCTAGCAATCAGCCCCAGCATTTT
CDR3: CASSLLDSSNQPQHF

size: NA
V: TRBV19
J: TRBJ2-1
D: TRBD2
DNA: TGTGCCAGTAGTGTCCCTAGCGGGAGGGCAAGGGAGCAGTTCTTC
CDR3: CASSVPSGRAREQFF

size: NA
V: TRBV9
J: TRBJ1-6
D: TRBD1
DNA: TGTGCCAGCAGCGTAGGACAGGGTAATTCACCCCTCCACTTT
CDR3: CASSVGQGNSPLHF

size: NA
V: TRBV3-1/TRBV3-2
J: TRBJ1-2
D: NA
DNA: TGTGCCAGCAGCCAAGCCCGAGGGCGTCCGGGTGGCTACACCTTC
CDR3: CASSQARGRPGGYTF

size: NA
V: TRBV5-1
J: TRBJ1-3
D: TRBD1
DNA: TGCGCCAGCAGCCTACAGGGGGAATGGGGCACCATATATTTT
CDR3: CASSLQGEWGTIYF

size: NA
V: TRBV24-1
J: TRBJ1-2
D: TRBD1
DNA: TGTGCCACCAGTGATCCCCGGACAGGGAACGGCTACACCTTC
CDR3: CATSDPRTGNGYTF

size: once
V: TRBV29-1
J: TRBJ2-5
D: TRBD2
DNA: TGCAGCGTTGTAATAGCGGGAGTGAGGGAGACCCAGTACTTC
CDR3: CSVVIAGVRETQYF

size: NA
V: TRBV12-5
J: TRBJ2-1
D: TRBD2
DNA: TGTGCTAGTGGTTCGACTTCCTCGCGGGAGAAAGGTGAGCAGTTCTTC
CDR3: CASGSTSSREKGEQFF

size: NA
V: TRBV6-5
J: TRBJ1-2
D: NA
DNA: TGTGCCAGCAGTTACTCGGGACGTCGGTATGGCTACACCTTC
CDR3: CASSYSGRRYGYTF

size: NA
V: TRBV7-9
J: TRBJ2-7
D: TRBD2
DNA: TGTGCCAGCAGTCCAGCAGGGGTAGCGGGAGTCTACGAGCAGTACTTC
CDR3: CASSPAGVAGVYEQYF

size: NA
V: TRBV7-8
J: TRBJ2-4
D: NA
DNA: TGTGCCAGCAGCCGGGACGGGGGGCTAGGGCAAAACATTCAGTACTTC
CDR3: CASSRDGGLGQNIQYF

size: NA
V: TRBV4-1
J: TRBJ2-2
D: TRBD2
DNA: TGCGCCAGCAGCCCCCATGGAGGGAGCGGGAGAGTCGGGGAGCTGTTTTTT
CDR3: CASSPHGGSGRVGELFF

size: NA
V: TRBV21-1
J: TRBJ1-5
D: NA
DNA: TGTGCCAGCAGCAAAGACAACAGGGACTCGACTCCTTTTCAGCCCCAGCATTTT
CDR3: CASSKDNRDSTPFQPQHF

size: NA
V: TRBV14
J: TRBJ1-2
D: TRBD1
DNA: TGTGCCAGCAGCCAAGATTGGACAGGGGCCCACTACACCTTC
CDR3: CASSQDWTGAHYTF

size: NA
V: TRBV29-1
J: TRBJ2-3
D: NA
DNA: TGCAGCGTTGACCCGAAAAGTACAGATACGCAGTATTTT
CDR3: CSVDPKSTDTQYF

size: NA
V: TRBV27
J: TRBJ2-2
D: TRBD1
DNA: TGTGCCAGCAGTATTACAGGGGCGCAGGGGGTCGGGGAGCTGTTTTTT
CDR3: CASSITGAQGVGELFF

size: NA
V: TRBV5-1
J: TRBJ2-5
D: TRBD1
DNA: TGCGCCAGCAGTCACCCCGGACAGGGGGAAGAGACCCAGTACTTC
CDR3: CASSHPGQGEETQYF

size: NA
V: TRBV18
J: TRBJ2-5
D: NA
DNA: TGTGCCAGCTCACCGCAGACGCCGCGCGATCGACAAGAGACCCAGTACTTC
CDR3: CASSPQTPRDRQETQYF

size: NA
V: TRBV20-1
J: TRBJ1-1
D: NA
DNA: TGCAGTGCTAGTGAGGGTGGGGGGACTGAAGCTTTCTTT
CDR3: CSASEGGGTEAFF

size: NA
V: TRBV27
J: TRBJ1-6
D: TRBD1
DNA: TGTGCCAGCAGTTTGAGGAATATTCCGGGACAGCCAAGCTCCTATAATTCACCCCTCCACTTT
CDR3: CASSLRNIPGQPSSYNSPLHF

size: NA
V: TRBV5-1
J: TRBJ1-6
D: TRBD1
DNA: TGCGCCAGCACGCAGGGGGCTGGGTCACCCCTCCACTTT
CDR3: CASTQGAGSPLHF

size: NA
V: TRBV5-1
J: TRBJ2-1
D: TRBD2
DNA: TGCGCCAGCAGCTTATTTAGCGGGAGGACCAACAATGAGCAGTTCTTC
CDR3: CASSLFSGRTNNEQFF

size: NA
V: TRBV12-3/TRBV12-4
J: TRBJ1-1
D: TRBD1
DNA: TGTGCCAGCAGTCCCGGACAGGGAGCTTTCTTT
CDR3: CASSPGQGAFF

size: few
V: TRBV7-2
J: TRBJ1-2
D: NA
DNA: TGTGCCAGCAGCTCAGGACTCCATAACACCTTC
CDR3: CASSSGLHNTF

size: NA
V: TRBV6-5
J: TRBJ1-5
D: NA
DNA: TGTGCCAGCAGTAACCCCAACCGGGGCAATCAGCCCCAGCATTTT
CDR3: CASSNPNRGNQPQHF

size: once
V: TRBV18
J: TRBJ1-2
D: TRBD1
DNA: TGTGCCAGCTCACTGGGGACAGCCTATGGCTACACCTTC
CDR3: CASSLGTAYGYTF

size: NA
V: TRBV5-8
J: TRBJ1-6
D: TRBD1
DNA: TGTGCCAGCAGCTCATTGGACAGGGGCTATAATTCACCCCTCCACTTT
CDR3: CASSSLDRGYNSPLHF

size: NA
V: TRBV5-5
J: TRBJ2-1
D: TRBD2
DNA: TGTGCCAGCAGCCCGACTAGCGGGAGGGCCTTTGTCTACAATGAGCAGTTCTTC
CDR3: CASSPTSGRAFVYNEQFF

size: NA
V: TRBV19
J: TRBJ1-1
D: NA
DNA: TGTGCCAGTAGTATAGCTAACTATGGCACTGAAGCTTTCTTT
CDR3: CASSIANYGTEAFF

size: NA
V: TRBV14
J: TRBJ1-6
D: NA
DNA: TGTGCCAGCAGCCAAGGGGGACACGGAAAAGGCGCGTCCTATAATTCACCCCTCCACTTT
CDR3: CASSQGGHGKGASYNSPLHF

size: NA
V: TRBV27
J: TRBJ2-7
D: TRBD1
DNA: TGTGCCAGCAGTTTCAGGGACAGAGTCTACGAGCAGTACTTC
CDR3: CASSFRDRVYEQYF

size: NA
V: TRBV11-3
J: TRBJ1-2
D: NA
DNA: TGTGCCAGCAGCTTGGCACTGAACTATGGCTACACCTTC
CDR3: CASSLALNYGYTF

size: NA
V: TRBV29-1
J: TRBJ2-7
D: NA
DNA: TGCAGCGTTGTTTCCCAGCGGGCGTTCTCCTACGAGCAGTACTTC
CDR3: CSVVSQRAFSYEQYF

size: NA
V: TRBV18
J: TRBJ1-6
D: NA
DNA: TGTGCCAGCTCATCGACAGGCCGGCTTTCACCCCTCCACTTT
CDR3: CASSSTGRLSPLHF

size: NA
V: TRBV5-1
J: TRBJ1-1
D: NA
DNA: TGCGCCAGCAGCTTGGTTAGTTTGAACACTGAAGCTTTCTTT
CDR3: CASSLVSLNTEAFF

size: NA
V: TRBV10-2
J: TRBJ1-2
D: NA
DNA: TGCGCCAGCAGTGAGTCTCAGGGCGGTGGCTACACCTTC
CDR3: CASSESQGGGYTF

size: NA
V: TRBV11-2
J: TRBJ1-1
D: TRBD1
DNA: TGTGCCAGCAGCTGGGGACAGGGCAACACTGAAGCTTTCTTT
CDR3: CASSWGQGNTEAFF

size: NA
V: TRBV5-6
J: TRBJ1-1
D: NA
DNA: TGTGCCAGCAGCTTGGGGGGCGCGGATGGCACTGAAGCTTTCTTT
CDR3: CASSLGGADGTEAFF

size: few
V: TRBV7-9
J: TRBJ2-7
D: NA
DNA: TGTGCCAGCAGCCCCCCGGCAGTCGGGACCCGCCCTTACGAGCAGTACTTC
CDR3: CASSPPAVGTRPYEQYF

size: NA
V: TRBV18
J: TRBJ1-1
D: TRBD1
DNA: TGTGCCAGCTCACCCGGCCAGGGGGAGCTCACTGAAGCTTTCTTT
CDR3: CASSPGQGELTEAFF